The 27 T cell receptor beta chains in this list originate from one sample, sequenced in a study of cytotoxic CD8 clonotypes in ibrutinib-treated CLL. Clones were sequenced by immunoSEQ multiplex PCR, and TCRdb holds only the in-frame ones, with some missing. The sample shows roughly 150,000 clones, more than 70% of them seen only once. The sample here was PBMCs, taken at disease progression, from a patient treated with ibrutinib. These receptors all stem from a human donor with chronic lymphocytic leukemia.

The chain joins TRBV23-1 to TRBJ1-5, with 9 bases matching TRBD1. TRBV23-1 is annotated as an ORF whose role is uncertain. Trimming took 7 bases from V and 2 from J; bases not matched to a gene: 9. The CDR3 runs 16 residues. CDR3: CASTFRDRVGNQPQHF. The CDR3 nucleotides read TGCGCCAGCACCTTCCGGGACAGGGTCGGCAATCAGCCCCAGCATTTT.

This chain joins TRBV4-1 and TRBJ2-1; either TRBD1 or TRBD2 may supply D (6 bases each). Germline V lookup: CDR1 MGHRA, CDR2 YSYEKL. With 2 bases removed from V and 2 bases from J, the gap between germline ends came to 13 bases. The CDR3 totals 16 residues. In nucleotides, the CDR3 is TGCGCCAGCAGCCAAAGAGGGGGGTCTGCCTACAATGAGCAGTTCTTC. It specifies CASSQRGGSAYNEQFF.

The chain joins TRBV11-2 to TRBJ2-5; D ambiguous. The CDR3 has 13 amino acids. Germline values: CDR1 SGHAT, CDR2 FQNNGV. V dropped 0 bases and J dropped 7 bases, with 9 bases sitting between them. DNA of the CDR3: TGTGCCAGCAGCTTAGATCCCGGGCTGACCCAGTACTTC. Translation: CASSLDPGLTQYF. The whole variable domain, filled in from reference TRBV11-2 and TRBJ2-5, reads EAGVAQSPRYKIIEKRQSVAFWCNPISGHATLYWYQQILGQGPKLLIQFQNNGVVDDSQLPKDRFSAERLKGVDSTLKIQPAKLEDSAVYLCASSLDPGLTQYFGPGTRLLVL.

The rearrangement uses TRBV5-6 and TRBJ1-1, with D hard to call. The CDR3 totals 12 residues. Germline V gene sequence: CDR1 SGHDT, CDR2 YYEEEE. The ends were cut back, 1 base at V and 4 bases at J, with 5 bases in the middle. The CDR3 here is CASSLSGTEAFF. CDR3 coding DNA: TGTGCCAGCAGCTTGTCAGGCACTGAAGCTTTCTTT.

The V and J genes are TRBV7-3 and TRBJ2-1; D gene unclear. The V gene's germline CDR1 is SGHTA and CDR2 FQGTGA. This CDR3 is 13 amino acids long. With 5 bases removed from V and 5 bases from J, the gap between germline ends came to 10 bases. CDR3 coding DNA: TGTGCCAGCAGCCCATCGCGGAACAATGAGCAGTTCTTC. This sequence encodes CASSPSRNNEQFF.

J is TRBJ2-3 and V is TRBV5-4, with TRBD2 matching 9 bases. The CDR3 is made up of 16 amino acids. Germline V CDR1 and CDR2: SGHNT, YYREEE (reference sequence). J lost 0 bases, V lost 4 bases, and 6 bases had no gene match. The CDR3 sequence: CASSHGLARSTDTQYF. The CDR3 DNA follows: TGTGCCAGCAGCCACGGACTAGCGAGGAGCACAGATACGCAGTATTTT.

Concerning this clone: Mismatch with germline at one junction end may stem from a read error. This chain links TRBV7-2 with TRBJ1-1; unclear D gene. Germline V lookup: CDR1 SGHTA, CDR2 FQGNSA. CDR3 size: 14 residues. The CDR3 DNA is TGTGCCAGCAGTTTAGACGTCGGAATCTCGGTAGCTTTCTTT. Translation: CASSLDVGISVAFF.

Written as DNA, the CDR3 is TGTGCCAGCAGCACCGGACTAGCGGGAGCCCAAGAGACCCAGTACTTC. Protein: CASSTGLAGAQETQYF. The V gene is TRBV7-2, the J gene TRBJ2-5, with TRBD2 matching 13 bases. Germline V gene sequence: CDR1 SGHTA, CDR2 FQGNSA. Trimming cost V 5 bases and J 1 base; bases outside gene matches: 4. This CDR3 spans 16 amino acids.

V is TRBV5-6 and J is TRBJ2-3; D unclear. Germline V gene data show CDR1 as SGHDT and CDR2 as YYEEEE. This CDR3 is built from 15 residues. Trimming took off 1 base at V and 6 bases at J, with 15 bases between the two ends. The CDR3 DNA reads TGTGCCAGCAGCTTGTACTCAGGCGCGCCCGATACGCAGTATTTT. This encodes CASSLYSGAPDTQYF.

The V call is TRBV28, the J call TRBJ1-2; no definite D call. The V and J ends lost 2 bases and 8 bases respectively, with 9 bases between them. The CDR3 is made up of 12 amino acids. In germline, CDR1 is MDHEN, CDR2 SYDVKM. This CDR3 is CASSLRDRGYTF. The CDR3 nucleotides read TGTGCCAGCAGTTTAAGGGATCGGGGCTACACCTTC.

In this sample, this clone turned up once. The chain carries TRBV7-9 and TRBJ2-1, with no clear D. The germline V and J ends were trimmed by 1 base and 9 bases, with 7 bases remaining between them. Looked up from germline, CDR1 is SEHNR and CDR2 is FQNEAQ (reference sequence). The CDR3 has 12 amino acids. CDR3 nucleotides: TGTGCCAGCAGCTTAGTGCACGGTGAGCAGTTCTTC. It translates to CASSLVHGEQFF.

The chain has TRBV30 and TRBJ2-3; D gene ambiguous. Trimming removed 3 bases from V and 2 bases from J, with 6 bases in between. The CDR3 has 12 residues. CDR1 and CDR2 (germline): GTSNPN, SVGIG (reference sequence). CDR3 bases: TGTGCCTGGAGCAGAGACACAGATACGCAGTATTTT. Translated, it gives CAWSRDTDTQYF. Looking up the rest from reference TRBV30 and TRBJ2-3 gives the full variable domain: SQTIHQWPATLVQPVGSPLSLECTVEGTSNPNLYWYRQAAGRGLQLLFYSVGIGQISSEVPQNLSASRPQDRQFILSSKKLLLSDSGFYLCAWSRDTDTQYFGPGTRLTVL.

Only a few counts were recorded for this clone. The CDR3 reads CASEGPGTGGVNEQFF. For the CDR3, the DNA is TGCGCCAGCGAAGGGCCAGGGACAGGGGGTGTCAATGAGCAGTTCTTC. The chain recombines TRBV5-1 with TRBJ2-1, with TRBD1 matching over 11 bases. This CDR3 is built from 16 residues. Germline-derived CDR1 and CDR2 are SGHRS and YFSETQ. V was pared by 7 bases and J by 6 bases, with 12 bases of the junction left unmatched.

CDR3 sequence (DNA): TGTGCCAGCAGCTTTGGGACTATGGGGGAACAAGAGACCCAGTACTTC. This sequence encodes CASSFGTMGEQETQYF. The chain is built from TRBV7-2 and TRBJ2-5; TRBD2 matches 7 bases. The CDR3 has 16 amino acids. Germline values: CDR1 SGHTA, CDR2 FQGNSA. The V gene end was trimmed by 3 bases and the J gene end by 2 bases; junction bases not matched to a gene: 9.

The rearrangement uses TRBV27 and TRBJ2-7, with 12 bases that match TRBD1. Germline V gene lookup returns CDR1 MNHEY and CDR2 SMNVEV (reference sequence). The ends lost 7 bases at V and 7 bases at J; junction bases unmatched: 8. This CDR3 spans 14 amino acids. This CDR3 reads CASTPGQGASEQYF. CDR3 nucleotides: TGTGCCAGCACCCCGGGACAGGGGGCGTCGGAGCAGTACTTC.

This clone was counted once. The genes are TRBV2 and TRBJ2-1; D is possibly TRBD2 (6 bases). V dropped 6 bases and J dropped 8 bases, with 20 bases sitting between them. Germline values: CDR1 SNHLY, CDR2 FYNNEI. The CDR3 totals 15 residues. CDR3 DNA: TGTGCCAGCAGCTGGTCCCGGGACTGGGGCTATGAGCAGTTCTTC. It encodes CASSWSRDWGYEQFF.

This clone was counted a few times. The CDR3 reads CASSPDREVPEAFF. In nucleotides, the CDR3 is TGTGCCAGCAGCCCCGACAGGGAAGTTCCTGAAGCTTTCTTT. The chain combines TRBV2 with TRBJ1-1; 7 bases agree with TRBD1. Germline V gives CDR1 SNHLY, CDR2 FYNNEI. The length of the CDR3 is 14 residues. V lost 6 bases and J lost 6; bases outside the gene matches: 10.

V and J are TRBV5-5 and TRBJ1-5, with D possibly being TRBD1 (6 bases). This CDR3 has 15 amino acids. Germline V gene data show CDR1 as SGHKS and CDR2 as YYEKEE (reference sequence). V lost 2 bases, J lost 11 bases, and 20 bases lay in between. CDR3 sequence reads: CASSFDTGYLGAQHF. Written as DNA, the CDR3 is TGTGCCAGCAGCTTCGACACAGGGTACCTTGGGGCCCAGCATTTT.

V and J are TRBV9 and TRBJ2-5; 7 bases line up with TRBD2. CDR1 SGDLS and CDR2 YYNGEE come from the germline V gene. This CDR3 spans 14 amino acids. With 0 bases clipped from V and 10 bases from J, the junction kept 9 bases outside the gene matches. The CDR3 here is CASSVEREPPLQYF. Here the CDR3 DNA reads TGTGCCAGCAGCGTAGAGCGGGAACCCCCCCTCCAGTACTTC.

Concerning this clone itself: The junction does not match germline at one end; this may be a read error. This chain links TRBV6-1 with TRBJ2-2; D is perhaps TRBD2 (6 bases). Germline CDR1 is MNHNS and CDR2 is SASEGT. CDR3 length equals 11 residues. CDR3 bases: TGTGCCAGCAGTGTTGTCGGGGGGCTGTTTTTT. It codes for CASSVVGGLFF.

The chain joins TRBV9 to TRBJ1-2; D uncertain. The ends were cut back, 0 bases at V and 2 bases at J, with 5 bases in the middle. The CDR3 covers 13 residues. The V gene's germline CDR1 is SGDLS and CDR2 YYNGEE. In DNA form, the CDR3 reads TGTGCCAGCAGCGTAGATAACAACTATGGCTACACCTTC. Its protein is CASSVDNNYGYTF. Full variable domain (rest looked up from reference TRBV9 and TRBJ1-2): DSGVTQTPKHLITATGQRVTLRCSPRSGDLSVYWYQQSLDQGLQFLIQYYNGEERAKGNILERFSAQQFPDLHSELNLSSLELGDSALYFCASSVDNNYGYTFGSGTRLTVV.

The gene calls are TRBV7-2 and TRBJ2-5; possibly TRBD2 for D (6 bases). The V gene lost 1 base and the J gene lost 5 bases, with 14 bases spanning the gap. The CDR3 loop spans 15 amino acids. Germline CDR1 SGHTA, CDR2 FQGNSA. The CDR3 coding sequence is TGTGCCAGCAGCTTAGTTGCGGGAACGGTGGAGACCCAGTACTTC. Amino acid sequence: CASSLVAGTVETQYF.

The chain links TRBV5-6 to TRBJ2-7; the match to TRBD2 covers 13 bases. This CDR3 comprises 16 residues. Germline CDR1 is SGHDT and CDR2 is YYEEEE. V lost 4 bases to trimming and J lost 2 bases; unmatched junction nucleotides: 6. CDR3 nucleotides: TGTGCCAGCAGCCCCGGACTAGCGGGAGCCCCCTACGAGCAGTACTTC. It yields the protein CASSPGLAGAPYEQYF.

The chain links TRBV5-6 to TRBJ2-7, with D hard to call. The CDR3 contains 15 residues. V gave up 3 bases and J gave up 4 bases, with 17 bases separating them. Per the germline V gene, CDR1 is SGHDT and CDR2 is YYEEEE. Here the CDR3 DNA reads TGTGCCAGCAGCTCCCTAGAGTTGGCCCGGTACGAGCAGTACTTC. It encodes CASSSLELARYEQYF.

The chain couples TRBV19 to TRBJ1-1, with D unresolved. V was cut by 0 bases and J by 9 bases, with 11 bases left in between. The CDR3 contains 13 residues. The V gene's germline CDR1 is LNHDA and CDR2 SQIVND (reference sequence). The CDR3 is CASSIDGRSKAFF. In nucleotides, the CDR3 is TGTGCCAGTAGTATAGATGGACGTTCAAAAGCTTTCTTT. The variable domain in full, with the rest retrieved from reference TRBV19 and TRBJ1-1, is DGGITQSPKYLFRKEGQNVTLSCEQNLNHDAMYWYRQDPGQGLRLIYYSQIVNDFQKGDIAEGYSVSREKKESFPLTVTSAQKNPTAFYLCASSIDGRSKAFFGQGTRLTVV.

This clone was seen once. The gene calls are TRBV7-2 and TRBJ2-6, with 10 bases matching TRBD1. The V segment lost 5 bases and the J segment 4 bases; nucleotides outside the gene matches: 8. Looked up from germline, CDR1 is SGHTA and CDR2 is FQGNSA. There are 17 residues in the CDR3. CDR3 sequence reads: CASSARQGATGANVLTF. The CDR3 DNA reads TGTGCCAGCAGCGCGCGACAGGGGGCTACCGGGGCCAACGTCCTGACTTTC.

This sequence joins TRBV15 and TRBJ1-4, with D unresolved. This CDR3 is 15 amino acids long. The germline CDR1 and CDR2 sequences are LNHNV and YYDKDF (reference sequence). The germline V and J ends were trimmed by 3 bases and 8 bases, with 16 bases remaining between them. CDR3 nucleotides: TGTGCCACCAGCAGGACCACCTTTGACGCGGAAAAACTGTTTTTT. The encoded protein is CATSRTTFDAEKLFF.